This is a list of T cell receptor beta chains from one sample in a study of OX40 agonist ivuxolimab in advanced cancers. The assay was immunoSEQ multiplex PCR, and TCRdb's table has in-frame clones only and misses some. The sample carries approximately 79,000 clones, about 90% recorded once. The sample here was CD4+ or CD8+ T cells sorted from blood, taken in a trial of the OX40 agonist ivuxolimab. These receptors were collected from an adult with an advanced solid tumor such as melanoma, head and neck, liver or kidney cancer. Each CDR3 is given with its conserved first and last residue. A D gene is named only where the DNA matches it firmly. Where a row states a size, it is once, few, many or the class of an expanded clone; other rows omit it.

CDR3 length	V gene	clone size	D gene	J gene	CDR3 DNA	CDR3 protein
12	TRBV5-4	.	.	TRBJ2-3	TGTGCCAGCAGCTTGGGGATGGATACGCAGTATTTT	CASSLGMDTQYF
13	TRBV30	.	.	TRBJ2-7	TGTGCCTGGAGAGAGGGAACTTCCCTCGAGCAGTACTTC	CAWREGTSLEQYF
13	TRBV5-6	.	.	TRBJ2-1	TGTGCCAGCAGCTTGGGTTCTTACAATGAGCAGTTCTTC	CASSLGSYNEQFF
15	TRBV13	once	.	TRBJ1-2	TGTGCCAGCAGCTTAGGCCCAGGCTCAAACTATGGCTACACCTTC	CASSLGPGSNYGYTF
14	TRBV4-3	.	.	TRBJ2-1	TGCGCCAGCAGCCAAGGACCCCCGGGGGATGAGCAGTTCTTC	CASSQGPPGDEQFF
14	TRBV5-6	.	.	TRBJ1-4	TGTGCCAGCAGCTTGGGCTCAACTAATGAAAAACTGTTTTTT	CASSLGSTNEKLFF
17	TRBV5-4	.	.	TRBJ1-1	TGTGCCAGCAGTCCCATTGGGACAACCATTGTGAACACTGAAGCTTTCTTT	CASSPIGTTIVNTEAFF
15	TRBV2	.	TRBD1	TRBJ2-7	TGTGCCAGCAGCGAGTATAGGACAGGTTTCTACGAGCAGTACTTC	CASSEYRTGFYEQYF
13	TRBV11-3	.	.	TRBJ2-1	TGTGCCAGCAGCCTGCCGGGGCACAATGAGCAGTTCTTC	CASSLPGHNEQFF
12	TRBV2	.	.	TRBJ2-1	TGTGCCAGCAGTCCTAACTACAATGAGCAGTTCTTC	CASSPNYNEQFF
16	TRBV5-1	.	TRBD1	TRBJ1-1	TGCGCCAGCAGCCCGCTAGACAGGGATCTGAACACTGAAGCTTTCTTT	CASSPLDRDLNTEAFF
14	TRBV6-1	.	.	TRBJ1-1	TGTGCCAGCAGTGAATCGGGGGGGAACACTGAAGCTTTCTTT	CASSESGGNTEAFF
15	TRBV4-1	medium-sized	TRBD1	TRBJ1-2	TGCGCCAGCAGCCATCTTCAGGGGGCCAACTATGGCTACACCTTC	CASSHLQGANYGYTF
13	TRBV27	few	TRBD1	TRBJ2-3	TGTGCCAGCAGCTGGACAGGGCAAGATACGCAGTATTTT	CASSWTGQDTQYF
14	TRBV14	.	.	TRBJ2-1	TGTGCCAGCAGCCTGCTAGGGGCCTACAATGAGCAGTTCTTC	CASSLLGAYNEQFF
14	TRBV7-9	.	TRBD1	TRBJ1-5	TGTGCCAGCAGCCCGACAGGGAGCAATCAGCCCCAGCATTTT	CASSPTGSNQPQHF
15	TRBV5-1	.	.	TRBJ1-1	TGCGCCAGCAGCTTGTATGGGGGGGCGAACACTGAAGCTTTCTTT	CASSLYGGANTEAFF
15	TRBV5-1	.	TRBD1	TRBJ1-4	TGCGCCAGCAGCTCTGGACAGGCCTCGGCTGAAAAACTGTTTTTT	CASSSGQASAEKLFF
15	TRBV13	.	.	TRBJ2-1	TGTGCCAGCAGCTTCGGGGGCAGCTCCTACAATGAGCAGTTCTTC	CASSFGGSSYNEQFF
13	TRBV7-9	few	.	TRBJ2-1	TGTGCCAGCAGCTTAGGTAGATACAATGAGCAGTTCTTC	CASSLGRYNEQFF
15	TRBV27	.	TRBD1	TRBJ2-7	TGTGCCAGCACTCTCACAGGGGCGAGTCCCTACGAGCAGTACTTC	CASTLTGASPYEQYF
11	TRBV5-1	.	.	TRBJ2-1	TGCGCCAGCAGCTTGGATGGCCGTGCGTTCTTC	CASSLDGRAFF
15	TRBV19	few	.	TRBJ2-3	TGTGCCAGTAGTATTCTCACTGGGGCCGCAGATACGCAGTATTTT	CASSILTGAADTQYF
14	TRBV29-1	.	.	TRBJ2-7	TGCAGCGTTGAACTACGGGCCGAGGCCTACGAGCAGTACTTC	CSVELRAEAYEQYF
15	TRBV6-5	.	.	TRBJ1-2	TGTGCCAGCAGTTACGGGGAGGGGCTTAACTATGGCTACACCTTC	CASSYGEGLNYGYTF
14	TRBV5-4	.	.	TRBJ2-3	TGTGCCAGCAGCTGGGGGGTTAGCACAGATACGCAGTATTTT	CASSWGVSTDTQYF
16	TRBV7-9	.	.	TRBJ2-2	TGTGCCAGCACCCACCCCCGGCTCGAGGGTACCGGGGAGCTGTTTTTT	CASTHPRLEGTGELFF
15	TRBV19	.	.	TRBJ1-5	TGTGCCAGTAGTATTGGTGGGAATAGCAATCAGCCCCAGCATTTT	CASSIGGNSNQPQHF
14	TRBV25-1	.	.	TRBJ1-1	TGTGCCAGCAGTGCCCCGGGCGAGGTCACTGAAGCTTTCTTT	CASSAPGEVTEAFF
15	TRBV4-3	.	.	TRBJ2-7	TGCGCCAGCAGCCAAGAGGGTACGGATATCTACGAGCAGTACTTC	CASSQEGTDIYEQYF
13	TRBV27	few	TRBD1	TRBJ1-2	TGTGCCAGCAGTCTCGACAGGGCGGGGGGCTACACCTTC	CASSLDRAGGYTF
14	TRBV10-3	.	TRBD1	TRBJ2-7	TGTGCCATCAGAGAACAGGGGAGCCCCTACGAGCAGTACTTC	CAIREQGSPYEQYF
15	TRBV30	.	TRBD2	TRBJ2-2	TGTGCCTGGAGGGTTTTCCGGGGGGAGGGGCGGGAGCTGTTTTTT	CAWRVFRGEGRELFF
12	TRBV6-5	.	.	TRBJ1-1	TGTGCCAGCAGTGTGCCAGGAAATGAAGCTTTCTTT	CASSVPGNEAFF
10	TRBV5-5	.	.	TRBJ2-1	TGTGCCAGCATAGGATTTGAGCAGTTCTTC	CASIGFEQFF
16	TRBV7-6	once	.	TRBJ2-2	TGTGCCAGCAGCTTAGGGTCGAGTCCGAACACCGGGGAGCTGTTTTTT	CASSLGSSPNTGELFF
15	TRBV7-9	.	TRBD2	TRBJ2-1	TGTGCCAGCAGCTTAGACGAGACTAGCGGGGATGAGCAGTTCTTC	CASSLDETSGDEQFF
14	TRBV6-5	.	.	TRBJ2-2	TGTGCCAGCAGTTACCAGGGAATCACCGGGGAGCTGTTTTTT	CASSYQGITGELFF
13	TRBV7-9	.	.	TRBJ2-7	TGTGCCAGCAGCTTAGCGGAGGAATACGAGCAGTACTTC	CASSLAEEYEQYF
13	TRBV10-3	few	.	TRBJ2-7	TGTGCCATCAGTTATGACAGGACCTACGAGCAGTACTTC	CAISYDRTYEQYF
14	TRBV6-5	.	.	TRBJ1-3	TGTGCCAGCAGCCACTGGGGGTCTGGAAACACCATATATTTT	CASSHWGSGNTIYF
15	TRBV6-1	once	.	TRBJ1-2	TGTGCCAGCAGGAAGCCCCGGGACGTAACCTATGGCTACACCTTC	CASRKPRDVTYGYTF
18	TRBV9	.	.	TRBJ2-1	TGTGCCAGCAGCGTAGAGAATAGCGCCGGCCCCCCCTTCAATGAGCAGTTCTTC	CASSVENSAGPPFNEQFF
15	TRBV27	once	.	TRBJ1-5	TGTGCCAGCAGTCTAGGGGGAGTTAGCAATCAGCCCCAGCATTTT	CASSLGGVSNQPQHF
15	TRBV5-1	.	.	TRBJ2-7	TGCGCCAGCAGCTTGGGGTATGGGGGTTCCTACGAGCAGTACTTC	CASSLGYGGSYEQYF
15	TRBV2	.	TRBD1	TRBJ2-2	TGTGCCAGCAGTGAACACAGGGGGCAAAGCGGGGAGCTGTTTTTT	CASSEHRGQSGELFF
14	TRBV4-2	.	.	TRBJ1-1	TGTGCCAGCAGCCCCCGCACAGGGACGGATGAAGCTTTCTTT	CASSPRTGTDEAFF